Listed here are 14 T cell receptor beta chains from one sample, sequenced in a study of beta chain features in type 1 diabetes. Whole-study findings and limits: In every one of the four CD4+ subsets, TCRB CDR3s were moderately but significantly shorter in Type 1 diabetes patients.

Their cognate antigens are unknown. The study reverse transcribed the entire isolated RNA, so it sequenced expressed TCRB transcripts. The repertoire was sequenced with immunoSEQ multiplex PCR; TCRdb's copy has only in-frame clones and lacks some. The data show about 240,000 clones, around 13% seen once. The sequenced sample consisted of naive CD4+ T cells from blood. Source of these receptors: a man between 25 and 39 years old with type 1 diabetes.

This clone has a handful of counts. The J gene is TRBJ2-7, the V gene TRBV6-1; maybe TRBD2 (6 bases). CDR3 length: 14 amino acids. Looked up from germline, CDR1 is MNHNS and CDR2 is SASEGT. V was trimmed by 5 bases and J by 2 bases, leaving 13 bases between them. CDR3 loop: CASSNREYPYEQYF. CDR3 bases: TGTGCCAGCAGTAACCGGGAGTACCCCTACGAGCAGTACTTC.

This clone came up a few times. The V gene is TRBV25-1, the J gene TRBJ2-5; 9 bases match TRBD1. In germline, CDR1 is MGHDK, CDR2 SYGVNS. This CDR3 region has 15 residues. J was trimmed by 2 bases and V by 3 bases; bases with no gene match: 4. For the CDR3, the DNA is TGTGCCAGCAGTGACCCCGGGACAGGGCAAGAGACCCAGTACTTC. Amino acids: CASSDPGTGQETQYF.

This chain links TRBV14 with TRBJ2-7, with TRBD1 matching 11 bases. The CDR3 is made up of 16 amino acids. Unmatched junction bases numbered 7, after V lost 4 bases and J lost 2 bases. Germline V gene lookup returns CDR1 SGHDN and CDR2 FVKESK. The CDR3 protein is CASSRIGGQGAYEQYF. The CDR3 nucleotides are TGTGCCAGCAGCCGAATAGGGGGACAGGGGGCCTACGAGCAGTACTTC. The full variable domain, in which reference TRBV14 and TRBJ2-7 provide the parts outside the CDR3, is EAGVTQFPSHSVIEKGQTVTLRCDPISGHDNLYWYRRVMGKEIKFLLHFVKESKQDESGMPNNRFLAERTGGTYSTLKVQPAELEDSGVYFCASSRIGGQGAYEQYFGPGTRLTVT.

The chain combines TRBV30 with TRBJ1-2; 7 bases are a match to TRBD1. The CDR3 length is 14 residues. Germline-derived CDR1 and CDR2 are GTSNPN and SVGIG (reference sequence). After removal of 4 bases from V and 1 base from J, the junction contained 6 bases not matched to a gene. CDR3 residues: CAWTWSGGNYGYTF. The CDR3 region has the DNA TGTGCCTGGACTTGGTCAGGGGGTAACTATGGCTACACCTTC.

The DNA of the CDR3 is TGTGCCATCACGGGACTAGCTGACACCGGGGAGCTGTTTTTT. Amino acids: CAITGLADTGELFF. The chain recombines TRBV10-3 with TRBJ2-2, with 9 bases that match TRBD2. J lost 3 bases, V lost 7 bases, and 3 bases had no gene match. Germline V gene sequence: CDR1 ENHRY, CDR2 SYGVKD. The CDR3 is 14 residues long.

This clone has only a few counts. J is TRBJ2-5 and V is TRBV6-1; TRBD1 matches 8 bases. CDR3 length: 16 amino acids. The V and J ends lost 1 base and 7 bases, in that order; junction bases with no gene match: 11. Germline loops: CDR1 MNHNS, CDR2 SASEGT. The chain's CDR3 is CASSEGRRGLLGTQYF. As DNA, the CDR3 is TGTGCCAGCAGTGAAGGTCGCAGGGGGCTTCTAGGGACCCAGTACTTC.

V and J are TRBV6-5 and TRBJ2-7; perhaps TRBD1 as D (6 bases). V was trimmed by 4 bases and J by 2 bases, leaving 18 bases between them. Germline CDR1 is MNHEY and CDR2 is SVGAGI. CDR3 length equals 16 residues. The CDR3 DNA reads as TGTGCCAGCAGTTTAGAGTCCGGACAGACCCCCTACGAGCAGTACTTC. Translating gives CASSLESGQTPYEQYF.

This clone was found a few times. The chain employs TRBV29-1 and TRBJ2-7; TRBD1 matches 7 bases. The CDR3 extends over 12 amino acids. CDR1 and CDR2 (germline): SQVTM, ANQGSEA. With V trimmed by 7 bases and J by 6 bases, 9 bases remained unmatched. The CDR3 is CSAAAGGPEQYF. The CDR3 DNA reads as TGCAGCGCTGCGGCAGGGGGACCCGAGCAGTACTTC.

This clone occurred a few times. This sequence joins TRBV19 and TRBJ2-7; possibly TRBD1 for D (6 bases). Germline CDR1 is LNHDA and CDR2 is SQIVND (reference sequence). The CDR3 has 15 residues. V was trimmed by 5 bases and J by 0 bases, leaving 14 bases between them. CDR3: CASSSRQANSYEQYF. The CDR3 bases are TGTGCCAGTAGTTCCAGACAGGCGAACTCCTACGAGCAGTACTTC.

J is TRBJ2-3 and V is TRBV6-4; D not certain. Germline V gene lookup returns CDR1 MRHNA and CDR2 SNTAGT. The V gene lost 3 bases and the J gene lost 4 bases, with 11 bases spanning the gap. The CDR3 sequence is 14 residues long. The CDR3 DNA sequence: TGTGCCAGCAGTGAACAGTTTGGGCCAGATACGCAGTATTTT. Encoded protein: CASSEQFGPDTQYF.

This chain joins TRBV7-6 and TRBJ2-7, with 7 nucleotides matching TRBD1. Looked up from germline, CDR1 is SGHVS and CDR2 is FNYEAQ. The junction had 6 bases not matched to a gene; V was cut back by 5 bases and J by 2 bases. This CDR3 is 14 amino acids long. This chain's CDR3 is CASSPQGSTYEQYF. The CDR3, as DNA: TGTGCCAGCAGCCCACAGGGGTCAACCTACGAGCAGTACTTC.

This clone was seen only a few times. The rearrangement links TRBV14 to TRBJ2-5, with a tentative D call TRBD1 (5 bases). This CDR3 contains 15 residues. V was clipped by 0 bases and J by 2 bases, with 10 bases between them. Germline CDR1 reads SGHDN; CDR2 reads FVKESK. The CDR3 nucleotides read TGTGCCAGCAGCCAAGACCGACAGTGGCAAGAGACCCAGTACTTC. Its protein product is CASSQDRQWQETQYF.

The CDR3 loop reads CAWSADSSNTEAFF. In DNA form, the CDR3 reads TGTGCCTGGAGTGCGGACAGTTCGAACACTGAAGCTTTCTTT. This chain joins TRBV30 and TRBJ1-1, with a tentative D call TRBD1 (6 bases). Per the germline V gene, CDR1 is GTSNPN and CDR2 is SVGIG (reference sequence). The CDR3 extends over 14 amino acids. The V and J ends lost 1 base and 1 base respectively, with 10 bases between them.

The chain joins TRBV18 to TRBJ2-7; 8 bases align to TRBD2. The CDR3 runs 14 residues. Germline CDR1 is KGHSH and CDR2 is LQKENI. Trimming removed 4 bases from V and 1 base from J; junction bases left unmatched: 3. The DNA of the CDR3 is TGTGCCAGCTCACTAAGCGGGAGTTCCTACGAGCAGTACTTC. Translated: CASSLSGSSYEQYF.